This is a list of T cell receptor beta chains from one sample in a study of T cell responses to AZD1222 COVID-19 vaccine. Profiling relied on immunoSEQ multiplex PCR, and the TCRdb table lists in-frame clones only, not all of them. This sample yields approximately 100,000 clones, of which about 85% are seen a single time; 5.2% belongs to the top ten. The sequencing here drew on peripheral blood, taken on day 0 of AZD1222 vaccination. The receptors originated from an adult in good health. CDR3s include the opening cysteine and the closing phenylalanine or tryptophan. Fields, in order: V gene, D gene, clone size, J gene, CDR3 length, CDR3 protein, CDR3 DNA. D genes are given only for firm matches. For some rows the clone size is stated as once, few or many, or as a class when expanded; others skip it.

V: TRBV27; D: .; size: .; J: TRBJ1-5; length: 17; CDR3: CASSFTGTLRGNQPQHF; DNA: TGTGCCAGCAGTTTTACCGGGACCCTTCGGGGCAATCAGCCCCAGCATTTT
V: TRBV11-2; D: .; size: .; J: TRBJ2-7; length: 11; CDR3: CATSQGLEQYF; DNA: TGTGCCACCTCCCAGGGCCTCGAGCAGTACTTC
V: TRBV7-9; D: .; size: .; J: TRBJ2-3; length: 14; CDR3: CASSLVTVTDTQYF; DNA: TGTGCCAGCAGCTTAGTAACGGTCACAGATACGCAGTATTTT
V: TRBV28; D: TRBD1; size: .; J: TRBJ1-4; length: 15; CDR3: CASSPGQGLSEKLFF; DNA: TGTGCCAGCAGTCCCGGACAGGGACTCAGCGAAAAACTGTTTTTT
V: TRBV5-1; D: .; size: .; J: TRBJ1-5; length: 15; CDR3: CASSLAGTSNQPQHF; DNA: TGCGCCAGCAGCTTGGCCGGGACGAGCAATCAGCCCCAGCATTTT
V: TRBV7-9; D: TRBD1; size: .; J: TRBJ1-6; length: 14; CDR3: CASSVGQGEEPLHF; DNA: TGTGCCAGCAGCGTGGGACAGGGGGAGGAACCCCTCCACTTT
V: TRBV11-1; D: .; size: .; J: TRBJ2-7; length: 13; CDR3: CASSRTENYEQYF; DNA: TGTGCCAGCAGCCGGACGGAAAACTACGAGCAGTACTTC
V: TRBV24-1; D: .; size: .; J: TRBJ1-2; length: 15; CDR3: CATSDPDPGDYGYTF; DNA: TGTGCCACCAGTGATCCAGACCCCGGAGACTATGGCTACACCTTC
V: TRBV6-1; D: .; size: .; J: TRBJ2-7; length: 15; CDR3: CASSEASPPSYEQYF; DNA: TGTGCCAGCAGTGAAGCGAGTCCCCCGTCCTACGAGCAGTACTTC
V: TRBV19; D: TRBD1; size: .; J: TRBJ1-1; length: 15; CDR3: CASSIRQGVGAEAFF; DNA: TGTGCCAGTAGTATCCGACAGGGGGTTGGGGCTGAAGCTTTCTTT
V: TRBV7-8; D: TRBD1; size: .; J: TRBJ1-2; length: 14; CDR3: CASSRAGGNYGYTF; DNA: TGTGCCAGCAGCCGAGCAGGGGGGAACTATGGCTACACCTTC
V: TRBV19; D: .; size: once; J: TRBJ2-7; length: 14; CDR3: CASSRDNSLYEQYF; DNA: TGTGCCAGTAGCCGGGACAACTCTCTCTACGAGCAGTACTTC
V: TRBV28; D: .; size: .; J: TRBJ1-1; length: 13; CDR3: CASTGARNTEAFF; DNA: TGTGCCAGCACGGGGGCGAGGAACACTGAAGCTTTCTTT
V: TRBV12-3/TRBV12-4; D: .; size: .; J: TRBJ1-1; length: 11; CDR3: CASIKNTEAFF; DNA: TGTGCCAGCATCAAAAACACTGAAGCTTTCTTT
V: TRBV18; D: .; size: .; J: TRBJ2-7; length: 13; CDR3: CASSPSDTRQQYF; DNA: TGTGCCAGCTCACCTTCGGACACTCGCCAGCAGTACTTC
V: TRBV28; D: TRBD2; size: .; J: TRBJ2-1; length: 15; CDR3: CASSPLAGAYNEQFF; DNA: TGTGCCAGCAGTCCCCTAGCGGGAGCCTACAATGAGCAGTTCTTC
V: TRBV6-1; D: TRBD1; size: .; J: TRBJ1-2; length: 14; CDR3: CASSETGTGHGYTF; DNA: TGTGCCAGCAGTGAGACCGGGACAGGCCATGGCTACACCTTC
V: TRBV6-2/TRBV6-3; D: .; size: .; J: TRBJ1-5; length: 17; CDR3: CASSYPPQSSDGQPQHF; DNA: TGTGCCAGCAGTTACCCGCCGCAGTCCTCGGACGGTCAGCCCCAGCATTTT
V: TRBV6-4; D: TRBD2; size: once; J: TRBJ2-3; length: 15; CDR3: CASSEGLAGIDTQYF; DNA: TGTGCCAGCAGTGAAGGACTAGCGGGTATAGATACGCAGTATTTT
V: TRBV18; D: .; size: .; J: TRBJ1-5; length: 14; CDR3: CASSPLGDNQPQHF; DNA: TGTGCCAGCTCACCATTGGGGGATAATCAGCCCCAGCATTTT
V: TRBV28; D: .; size: .; J: TRBJ2-5; length: 10; CDR3: CAPVWETQYF; DNA: TGTGCCCCCGTCTGGGAGACCCAGTACTTC
V: TRBV7-2; D: TRBD2; size: .; J: TRBJ2-5; length: 15; CDR3: CASRVGGSLRETQYF; DNA: TGTGCCAGCAGAGTCGGGGGGAGCCTTCGAGAGACCCAGTACTTC
V: TRBV20-1; D: TRBD1; size: .; J: TRBJ1-2; length: 17; CDR3: CSASYTGTGVGDYGYTF; DNA: TGCAGTGCTAGTTACACCGGGACAGGGGTGGGCGACTATGGCTACACCTTC
V: TRBV4-1; D: TRBD2; size: .; J: TRBJ2-3; length: 16; CDR3: CASSHYRLAGADTQYF; DNA: TGCGCCAGCAGCCACTACCGACTAGCGGGGGCTGATACGCAGTATTTT
V: TRBV18; D: TRBD1; size: once; J: TRBJ1-2; length: 16; CDR3: CASSQMDRAGSYGYTF; DNA: TGTGCCAGCTCCCAAATGGACAGGGCAGGGAGCTATGGCTACACCTTC
V: TRBV7-2; D: TRBD1; size: few; J: TRBJ2-7; length: 16; CDR3: CASSEIPDRAGYEQYF; DNA: TGTGCCAGCAGCGAGATACCCGACAGGGCCGGTTACGAGCAGTACTTC
V: TRBV7-7; D: .; size: .; J: TRBJ1-2; length: 17; CDR3: CASSPIPPDLANYGYTF; DNA: TGTGCCAGCAGCCCTATTCCCCCGGACCTAGCTAACTATGGCTACACCTTC
V: TRBV19; D: .; size: .; J: TRBJ1-3; length: 15; CDR3: CASSSRSGAGNTIYF; DNA: TGTGCCAGTAGTAGTCGTTCGGGGGCTGGAAACACCATATATTTT
V: TRBV6-1; D: TRBD1; size: .; J: TRBJ1-2; length: 15; CDR3: CASSERRGQGYGYTF; DNA: TGTGCCAGCAGTGAACGGAGGGGACAGGGATATGGCTACACCTTC
V: TRBV7-2; D: TRBD1; size: .; J: TRBJ2-5; length: 14; CDR3: CASSPGQAQETQYF; DNA: TGTGCCAGCAGCCCGGGACAGGCCCAAGAGACCCAGTACTTC
V: TRBV11-2; D: .; size: .; J: TRBJ2-5; length: 13; CDR3: CASSLGGLRAQYF; DNA: TGTGCCAGCAGCTTGGGGGGCTTGAGGGCCCAGTACTTC
V: TRBV24-1; D: TRBD1; size: .; J: TRBJ2-5; length: 16; CDR3: CATSDSLGTGKETQYF; DNA: TGTGCCACCAGTGATTCTCTCGGGACAGGAAAAGAGACCCAGTACTTC
V: TRBV4-3; D: .; size: once; J: TRBJ2-2; length: 13; CDR3: CASSQDNTGELFF; DNA: TGCGCCAGCAGCCAAGATAACACCGGGGAGCTGTTTTTT
V: TRBV25-1; D: .; size: .; J: TRBJ2-7; length: 14; CDR3: CASSEASPWLEQYF; DNA: TGTGCCAGCAGTGAAGCTTCCCCCTGGCTCGAGCAGTACTTC
V: TRBV5-1; D: .; size: .; J: TRBJ1-4; length: 18; CDR3: CASSLVGVGTATNEKLFF; DNA: TGCGCCAGCAGCTTGGTCGGGGTAGGGACTGCAACTAATGAAAAACTGTTTTTT
V: TRBV11-1; D: TRBD1; size: .; J: TRBJ1-1; length: 16; CDR3: CASSLRQGGRNTEAFF; DNA: TGTGCCAGCAGCTTACGACAGGGCGGGAGGAACACTGAAGCTTTCTTT
V: TRBV28; D: .; size: once; J: TRBJ2-3; length: 13; CDR3: CASSSNEGGTQYF; DNA: TGTGCCAGCAGTTCGAATGAGGGCGGGACGCAGTATTTT
V: TRBV5-4; D: TRBD1; size: .; J: TRBJ1-3; length: 14; CDR3: CASTSDRVIDTIYF; DNA: TGTGCCAGCACCTCCGACAGGGTCATAGACACCATATATTTT
V: TRBV27; D: .; size: .; J: TRBJ1-3; length: 18; CDR3: CASRALGAKGASGNTIYF; DNA: TGTGCCAGCAGGGCCCTCGGGGCCAAGGGAGCCTCTGGAAACACCATATATTTT
V: TRBV18; D: .; size: .; J: TRBJ2-5; length: 14; CDR3: CASSLSPGEETQYF; DNA: TGTGCCAGCTCACTATCCCCAGGAGAGGAGACCCAGTACTTC
V: TRBV7-2; D: .; size: few; J: TRBJ1-5; length: 13; CDR3: CASSLTHNQPQHF; DNA: TGTGCCAGCAGCTTGACCCACAATCAGCCCCAGCATTTT
V: TRBV11-2; D: .; size: .; J: TRBJ2-1; length: 15; CDR3: CASSPSESSYNEQFF; DNA: TGTGCCAGCAGCCCTAGCGAGAGCTCCTACAATGAGCAGTTCTTC
V: TRBV28; D: TRBD1; size: .; J: TRBJ1-6; length: 18; CDR3: CASSLHGTAYFYNSPLHF; DNA: TGTGCCAGCAGTTTACACGGGACAGCTTATTTCTATAATTCACCCCTCCACTTT
V: TRBV5-1; D: .; size: .; J: TRBJ2-7; length: 14; CDR3: CASSVRATGAEQYF; DNA: TGCGCCAGCAGCGTCAGGGCTACTGGAGCTGAGCAGTACTTC
V: TRBV3-1/TRBV3-2; D: .; size: .; J: TRBJ2-3; length: 12; CDR3: CASSLSADTQYF; DNA: TGTGCCAGCAGCCTAAGCGCAGATACGCAGTATTTT
V: TRBV12-3/TRBV12-4; D: .; size: .; J: TRBJ1-2; length: 13; CDR3: CASSLVPELGYTF; DNA: TGTGCCAGCAGTTTAGTACCCGAACTTGGCTACACCTTC
V: TRBV5-6; D: TRBD2; size: .; J: TRBJ2-1; length: 15; CDR3: CASSPGLAGNNEQFF; DNA: TGTGCCAGCAGCCCGGGACTAGCGGGAAACAATGAGCAGTTCTTC
V: TRBV9; D: .; size: few; J: TRBJ1-5; length: 13; CDR3: CASSGGGQQPQHF; DNA: TGTGCCAGCAGCGGAGGAGGACAGCAGCCCCAGCATTTT
V: TRBV7-8; D: TRBD1; size: .; J: TRBJ2-4; length: 18; CDR3: CASSLRSPGQGAGSIQYF; DNA: TGTGCCAGCAGCTTACGTTCACCGGGACAGGGGGCGGGGAGCATTCAGTACTTC
V: TRBV18; D: .; size: .; J: TRBJ2-2; length: 13; CDR3: CASSYTSSGELFF; DNA: TGTGCCAGCTCGTATACTAGTTCCGGGGAGCTGTTTTTT
V: TRBV5-5; D: .; size: .; J: TRBJ2-3; length: 13; CDR3: CASSLVGLDTQYF; DNA: TGTGCCAGCAGCTTGGTAGGGCTAGATACGCAGTATTTT
V: TRBV28; D: .; size: .; J: TRBJ1-2; length: 11; CDR3: CASSLNYGYTF; DNA: TGTGCCAGCAGTCTCAACTATGGCTACACCTTC
V: TRBV7-7; D: TRBD2; size: few; J: TRBJ2-7; length: 15; CDR3: CASSPGTSGSGEQYF; DNA: TGTGCCAGCAGCCCCGGGACTAGCGGGAGTGGCGAGCAGTACTTC
V: TRBV10-3; D: .; size: .; J: TRBJ1-5; length: 13; CDR3: CAISDQNNQPQHF; DNA: TGTGCCATCAGTGACCAGAACAATCAGCCCCAGCATTTT
V: TRBV6-5; D: TRBD2; size: .; J: TRBJ2-3; length: 14; CDR3: CASSRGGSTDTQYF; DNA: TGTGCCAGCAGTCGGGGGGGCAGCACAGATACGCAGTATTTT
V: TRBV27; D: .; size: .; J: TRBJ2-3; length: 18; CDR3: CASSSRFGSRGGTDTQYF; DNA: TGTGCCAGCAGTTCTCGTTTTGGGTCGAGAGGGGGGACAGATACGCAGTATTTT
V: TRBV6-1; D: .; size: .; J: TRBJ2-2; length: 11; CDR3: CASSESRELFF; DNA: TGTGCCAGCAGTGAATCAAGGGAGCTGTTTTTT